This entry lists 26 T cell receptor beta chains sequenced from one sample in a study of blood T cell repertoires in COVID-19. The data were produced by immunoSEQ multiplex PCR, yet TCRdb's version contains in-frame clones alone and is incomplete. In the table there are 250,000 to 400,000 clones, around 87% of which are singletons. The source material was PBMCs or T cells enriched from blood (not recorded which). The receptors shown here come from a woman aged 25 to 45 who had recovered from COVID-19.

The chain combines TRBV19 with TRBJ2-3; maybe TRBD2 (6 bases). CDR1 is LNHDA and CDR2 is SQIVND in the germline V gene (reference sequence). This CDR3 contains 16 residues. With 5 bases removed from V and 1 base from J, the gap between germline ends came to 16 bases. CDR3 protein: CASSGLGGVGTDTQYF. The CDR3 nucleotides read TGTGCCAGTAGTGGACTCGGGGGAGTAGGCACAGATACGCAGTATTTT. The full variable domain, its missing parts supplied by reference TRBV19 and TRBJ2-3, is DGGITQSPKYLFRKEGQNVTLSCEQNLNHDAMYWYRQDPGQGLRLIYYSQIVNDFQKGDIAEGYSVSREKKESFPLTVTSAQKNPTAFYLCASSGLGGVGTDTQYFGPGTRLTVL.

The chain recombines TRBV4-1 with TRBJ1-5, with D perhaps matching TRBD1 (6 bases). V was trimmed by 4 bases and J by 7 bases, leaving 20 bases between them. This CDR3 is built from 16 residues. The V gene's germline CDR1 is MGHRA and CDR2 YSYEKL. The CDR3 DNA reads as TGCGCCAGCAGCCCTCTAGGGGCCAAGGACAGACAGCCCCAGCATTTT. Translation: CASSPLGAKDRQPQHF.

This clone showed up just a few times. This chain joins TRBV5-6 and TRBJ1-5; D is possibly TRBD1 (6 bases). Germline V gives CDR1 SGHDT, CDR2 YYEEEE. The CDR3 contains 14 residues. V was pared by 7 bases and J by 4 bases, with 15 bases between. The CDR3 DNA reads TGTGCCAGCGCCTTGACAGGCACAAATCAGCCCCAGCATTTT. As protein: CASALTGTNQPQHF.

This clone has just one count. This sequence joins TRBV5-4 and TRBJ1-2; tentative D call: TRBD1 (6 bases). CDR3 length equals 15 residues. Trimming shortened V by 0 bases and J by 8 bases, and 17 bases separated the two germline ends. Germline V CDR1 and CDR2: SGHNT, YYREEE (reference sequence). The CDR3 DNA reads TGTGCCAGCAGCTTGGTTCCGGGGGGCGCGGAGGGCTACACCTTC. Translation: CASSLVPGGAEGYTF. Filled out from reference TRBV5-4 and TRBJ1-2, the complete variable domain reads ETGVTQSPTHLIKTRGQQVTLRCSSQSGHNTVSWYQQALGQGPQFIFQYYREEENGRGNFPPRFSGLQFPNYSSELNVNALELDDSALYLCASSLVPGGAEGYTFGSGTRLTVV.

The rearrangement links TRBV7-9 to TRBJ2-1; weak D call: TRBD2 (7 bases). The germline CDR1 and CDR2 sequences are SEHNR and FQNEAQ (reference sequence). The length of the CDR3 is 16 residues. With 4 bases removed from V and 4 bases from J, the gap between germline ends came to 17 bases. The CDR3 loop reads CASSYQGGGWYNEQFF. In DNA form, the CDR3 reads TGTGCCAGCAGCTATCAGGGAGGGGGTTGGTACAATGAGCAGTTCTTC.

This rearrangement joins TRBV9 to TRBJ1-1; no reliable D call. The length of the CDR3 is 15 residues. Per the germline V gene, CDR1 is SGDLS and CDR2 is YYNGEE. Trimming left V 0 bases short and J 0 bases short, with 9 bases between. This CDR3 reads CASSVGGLLNTEAFF. The CDR3 coding sequence is TGTGCCAGCAGCGTAGGAGGACTGCTGAACACTGAAGCTTTCTTT.

The chain recombines TRBV28 with TRBJ2-7; possible D gene TRBD1, 5 bases. V lost 7 bases and J 7 bases, leaving 11 bases between the germline ends. The length of the CDR3 is 11 residues. From germline, CDR1 is MDHEN and CDR2 SYDVKM. The CDR3 reads CASIFKGEQYF. Here the CDR3 DNA reads TGTGCCAGCATCTTTAAGGGGGAGCAGTACTTC. Complete variable domain (other parts from reference TRBV28 and TRBJ2-7): DVKVTQSSRYLVKRTGEKVFLECVQDMDHENMFWYRQDPGLGLRLIYFSYDVKMKEKGDIPEGYSVSREKKERFSLILESASTNQTSMYLCASIFKGEQYFGPGTRLTVT.

The rearrangement uses TRBV7-6 and TRBJ2-1; maybe TRBD1 (5 bases). The CDR3 spans 16 residues. V lost 2 bases and J 2 bases, leaving 13 bases between the germline ends. The germline CDR1 and CDR2 sequences are SGHVS and FNYEAQ. The CDR3 DNA reads TGTGCCAGCAGCTTACTTCAGGGAACTGCCTACAATGAGCAGTTCTTC. Translating it yields CASSLLQGTAYNEQFF.

The chain recombines TRBV2 with TRBJ2-3; perhaps TRBD2 as D (5 bases). The CDR3 covers 12 residues. Germline assignment: CDR1 SNHLY and CDR2 FYNNEI. V was trimmed by 6 bases and J by 7 bases, leaving 11 bases between them. CDR3 nucleotide sequence: TGTGCCAGCAGCGAACTAGTCAATACGCAGTATTTT. Translating it yields CASSELVNTQYF.

The rearrangement links TRBV5-1 to TRBJ1-1; TRBD1 matches 8 bases. The germline CDR1 and CDR2 sequences are SGHRS and YFSETQ. The CDR3 has 17 residues. After removal of 0 bases from V and 1 base from J, the junction contained 8 bases not matched to a gene. CDR3 in amino acids: CASSLGTGYGTNTEAFF. CDR3 sequence (DNA): TGCGCCAGCAGCTTGGGGACAGGGTATGGGACGAACACTGAAGCTTTCTTT.

This chain links TRBV10-3 with TRBJ2-6, with D possibly TRBD1 on 6 matching bases. The CDR3 is 17 residues long. CDR1 ENHRY and CDR2 SYGVKD come from the germline V gene. V was clipped by 0 bases and J by 2 bases, with 11 bases between them. CDR3 DNA sequence: TGTGCCATCAGTGAGTCAGGACAGAGGGCTGGGGCCAACGTCCTGACTTTC. Residues: CAISESGQRAGANVLTF.

This sequence joins TRBV2 and TRBJ1-3, with D possibly being TRBD1 (6 bases). CDR3 length: 14 amino acids. Germline V gene data show CDR1 as SNHLY and CDR2 as FYNNEI. V lost 6 bases to trimming and J lost 2 bases, with 11 bases between them. CDR3 nucleotides: TGTGCCAGCAGCCAACAGGGTGCTGGAAACACCATATATTTT. It specifies CASSQQGAGNTIYF.

The chain is built from TRBV4-1 and TRBJ1-3; the D is unclear. V shed 0 bases and J shed 6 bases, with 9 bases lying between them. This CDR3 has 14 amino acids. Germline V gene lookup returns CDR1 MGHRA and CDR2 YSYEKL. CDR3 region: CASSQDESKNTIYF. CDR3 nucleotides: TGCGCCAGCAGCCAAGATGAGTCGAAAAACACCATATATTTT.

V usage is TRBV7-3 and J usage is TRBJ1-1, with TRBD1 matching over 7 bases. This CDR3 is built from 13 residues. Germline values: CDR1 SGHTA, CDR2 FQGTGA. After removal of 4 bases from V and 12 bases from J, the junction contained 11 bases not matched to a gene. The chain's CDR3 is CASSSYRGMETFF. The DNA of the CDR3 is TGTGCCAGCAGCTCCTACAGGGGAATGGAGACTTTCTTT.

The V call is TRBV12-3 or TRBV12-4, the J call TRBJ1-1; D unresolved. V was clipped by 7 bases and J by 4 bases, with 7 bases between them. There are 11 residues in the CDR3. Here the CDR3 reads CASTESTEAFF. Here the CDR3 DNA reads TGTGCCAGCACCGAGAGCACTGAAGCTTTCTTT.

This clone was observed a single time. This sequence joins TRBV5-8 and TRBJ1-3, with a weak D call TRBD1 (6 bases). This CDR3 contains 20 residues. The V end lost 3 bases, the J end lost 0 bases, and 25 bases lay between the germline ends. The germline V gene encodes CDR1 SGHTS and CDR2 YDEGEE. CDR3 sequence: CASSSRGGVHSTLSGNTIYF. The CDR3 nucleotides read TGTGCCAGCAGCTCCCGGGGGGGCGTCCACTCAACCCTCTCTGGAAACACCATATATTTT.

The chain recombines TRBV28 with TRBJ1-1; D is possibly TRBD1 (5 bases). The germline gives CDR1 MDHEN, CDR2 SYDVKM. Trimming removed 8 bases from V and 1 base from J, with 11 bases in between. This CDR3 has 13 amino acids. CDR3 protein: CASEVDRNTEAFF. The CDR3 coding sequence is TGTGCCAGCGAAGTCGACAGGAACACTGAAGCTTTCTTT.

This chain connects TRBV11-2 to TRBJ1-2, with D possibly TRBD1 on 5 matching bases. Germline V gene lookup returns CDR1 SGHAT and CDR2 FQNNGV. Trimming removed 2 bases at V and 5 bases at J, with 15 bases between. The CDR3 extends over 15 amino acids. The CDR3 loop is CASSLFAGGYYGYTF. The CDR3, as DNA: TGTGCCAGCAGCTTATTTGCGGGGGGGTATTATGGCTACACCTTC.

This clone has a handful of counts. The chain uses TRBV28 and TRBJ1-5, with a weak D call TRBD1 (6 bases). Germline assignment: CDR1 MDHEN and CDR2 SYDVKM. The V end lost 2 bases, the J end lost 5 bases, and 13 bases lay between the germline ends. This CDR3 spans 15 amino acids. The CDR3: CASSLGTGFDQPQHF. The CDR3 DNA is TGTGCCAGCAGTTTAGGTACAGGGTTCGATCAGCCCCAGCATTTT.

J is TRBJ1-5 and V is TRBV2; possible D gene TRBD1, 5 bases. Looked up from germline, CDR1 is SNHLY and CDR2 is FYNNEI. The CDR3 totals 14 residues. Trimming removed 4 bases at V and 4 bases at J, with 11 bases between. The CDR3 is CASSVGGANQPQHF. The CDR3 DNA reads TGTGCCAGCAGTGTAGGTGGGGCTAATCAGCCCCAGCATTTT.

The chain links TRBV18 to TRBJ1-6; TRBD1 might be the D (5 bases). The CDR3 is 16 residues long. Looked up from germline, CDR1 is KGHSH and CDR2 is LQKENI. V gave up 2 bases and J gave up 6 bases, with 14 bases separating them. DNA of the CDR3: TGTGCCAGCTCACCATCATCAGGGCTCTTTAATTCACCCCTCCACTTT. It translates to CASSPSSGLFNSPLHF.

V gene TRBV6-2 or TRBV6-3 combines with J gene TRBJ1-5; perhaps TRBD1 as D (6 bases). V gave up 6 bases and J gave up 6 bases, with 15 bases separating them. Germline lookup yields CDR1 MNHEY and CDR2 SVGEGT. The CDR3 extends over 14 amino acids. Here the CDR3 DNA reads TGTGCCAGCAGCCAACAGGGAGGGGGTCAGCCCCAGCATTTT. Its protein product is CASSQQGGGQPQHF.

The chain combines TRBV5-5 with TRBJ2-7, with D possibly being TRBD2 (7 bases). The germline CDR1 and CDR2 sequences are SGHKS and YYEKEE (reference sequence). The CDR3 has 14 residues. V shed 2 bases and J shed 3 bases, with 12 bases lying between them. The CDR3 region is CASSLAGQDYEQYF. CDR3 in DNA: TGTGCCAGCAGCTTAGCGGGACAAGACTACGAGCAGTACTTC. The whole variable domain, filled in from reference TRBV5-5 and TRBJ2-7, reads DAGVTQSPTHLIKTRGQQVTLRCSPISGHKSVSWYQQVLGQGPQFIFQYYEKEERGRGNFPDRFSARQFPNYSSELNVNALLLGDSALYLCASSLAGQDYEQYFGPGTRLTVT.

V and J are TRBV30 and TRBJ1-5; D remains ambiguous. The CDR3 loop spans 13 amino acids. In germline, CDR1 is GTSNPN, CDR2 SVGIG (reference sequence). The V gene lost 0 bases and the J gene lost 5 bases, with 8 bases spanning the gap. Here the CDR3 reads CAWSVQAHQPQHF. The CDR3 coding sequence is TGTGCCTGGAGTGTCCAAGCCCATCAGCCCCAGCATTTT.

V usage is TRBV27 and J usage is TRBJ1-4, with 9 bases that match TRBD1. CDR1 and CDR2 (germline): MNHEY, SMNVEV (reference sequence). This CDR3 is 16 amino acids long. V was clipped by 6 bases and J by 4 bases; unmatched bases: 9. The CDR3 DNA reads TGTGCCAGCAGCTCCCCGAGGACAGGGGTTAATGAAAAACTGTTTTTT. Translation: CASSSPRTGVNEKLFF. Full variable domain (missing parts from reference TRBV27 and TRBJ1-4): EAQVTQNPRYLITVTGKKLTVTCSQNMNHEYMSWYRQDPGLGLRQIYYSMNVEVTDKGDVPEGYKVSRKEKRNFPLILESPSPNQTSLYFCASSSPRTGVNEKLFFGSGTQLSVL.

The rearrangement links TRBV19 to TRBJ1-2; weak D call: TRBD1 (6 bases). The CDR3 has 14 residues. V was pared by 6 bases and J by 3 bases, with 14 bases between. Germline values: CDR1 LNHDA, CDR2 SQIVND (reference sequence). The CDR3 loop reads CASRRDTKDYGYTF. The CDR3, as DNA: TGTGCCAGTAGGAGGGACACGAAAGACTATGGCTACACCTTC.